The source of this TCR beta chain is a study of blood T cell repertoires in COVID-19. V dropped 8 bases and J dropped 4 bases, with 17 bases sitting between them. This CDR3 spans 15 amino acids. Germline V gives CDR1 MDHEN, CDR2 SYDVKM. The protocol was immunoSEQ multiplex PCR, while the TCRdb copy is restricted to in-frame clones and leaves out a portion. The sample contains approximately 76,000 clones, roughly nine tenths of which appear only once. The chain couples TRBV28 to TRBJ2-2; TRBD1 might be the D (6 bases). Source material: peripheral blood. This clonotype originated in a man aged 25-40 years with acute or convalescent COVID-19. The CDR3 spells CASEGQRVRTGELFF. In DNA form, the CDR3 reads TGTGCCAGCGAAGGACAGAGGGTGCGCACCGGGGAGCTGTTTTTT.